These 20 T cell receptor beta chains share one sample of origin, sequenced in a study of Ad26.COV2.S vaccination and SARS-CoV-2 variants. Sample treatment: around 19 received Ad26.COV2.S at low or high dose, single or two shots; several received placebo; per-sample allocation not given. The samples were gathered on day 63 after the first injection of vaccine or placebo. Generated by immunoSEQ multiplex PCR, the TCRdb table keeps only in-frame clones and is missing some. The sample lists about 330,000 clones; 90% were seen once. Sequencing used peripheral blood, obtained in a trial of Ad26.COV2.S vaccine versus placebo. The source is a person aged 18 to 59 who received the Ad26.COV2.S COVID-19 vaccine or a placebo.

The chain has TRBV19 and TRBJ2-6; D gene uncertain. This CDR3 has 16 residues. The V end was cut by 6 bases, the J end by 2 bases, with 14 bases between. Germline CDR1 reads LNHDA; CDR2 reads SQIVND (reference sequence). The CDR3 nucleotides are TGTGCCAGTAGCATTGGATACTCGGCTGGGGCCAACGTCCTGACTTTC. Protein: CASSIGYSAGANVLTF. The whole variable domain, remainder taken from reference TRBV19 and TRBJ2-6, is DGGITQSPKYLFRKEGQNVTLSCEQNLNHDAMYWYRQDPGQGLRLIYYSQIVNDFQKGDIAEGYSVSREKKESFPLTVTSAQKNPTAFYLCASSIGYSAGANVLTFGAGSRLTVL.

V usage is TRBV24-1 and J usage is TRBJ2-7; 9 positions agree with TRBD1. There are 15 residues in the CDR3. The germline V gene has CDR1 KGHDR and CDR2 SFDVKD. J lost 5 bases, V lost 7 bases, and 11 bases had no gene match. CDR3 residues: CATSLPGQGMDEQYV. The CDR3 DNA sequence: TGTGCCACCAGCCTACCGGGACAGGGCATGGACGAGCAGTACGTC.

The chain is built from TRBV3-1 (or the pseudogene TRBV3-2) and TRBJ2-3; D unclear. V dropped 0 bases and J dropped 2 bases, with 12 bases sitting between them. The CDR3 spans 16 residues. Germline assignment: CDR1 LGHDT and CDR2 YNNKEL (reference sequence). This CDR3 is CASSQEPGRSTDTQYF. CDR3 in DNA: TGTGCCAGCAGCCAAGAGCCCGGGCGTTCCACAGATACGCAGTATTTT.

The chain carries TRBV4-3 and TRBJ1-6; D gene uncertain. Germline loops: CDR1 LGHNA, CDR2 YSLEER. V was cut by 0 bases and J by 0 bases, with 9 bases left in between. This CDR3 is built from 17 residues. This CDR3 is CASSQDFGISYNSPLHF. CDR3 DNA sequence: TGCGCCAGCAGCCAAGATTTTGGTATCTCCTATAATTCACCCCTCCACTTT.

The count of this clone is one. This chain's CDR3 is CASSLGTNYEQYF. CDR3 nucleotides: TGTGCCAGCAGTTTAGGGACAAATTACGAGCAGTACTTC. The gene calls are TRBV12-3 or TRBV12-4 and TRBJ2-7, with D possibly TRBD1 on 5 matching bases. The CDR3 consists of 13 residues. V was cut by 1 base and J by 4 bases, with 8 bases left in between.

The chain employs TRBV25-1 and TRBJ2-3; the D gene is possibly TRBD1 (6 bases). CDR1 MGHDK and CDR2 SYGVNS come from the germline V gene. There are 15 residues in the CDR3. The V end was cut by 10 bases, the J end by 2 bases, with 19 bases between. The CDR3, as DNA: TGTGCCACCACCCCAGGGGCAGGCCCCACAGATACGCAGTATTTT. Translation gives CATTPGAGPTDTQYF.

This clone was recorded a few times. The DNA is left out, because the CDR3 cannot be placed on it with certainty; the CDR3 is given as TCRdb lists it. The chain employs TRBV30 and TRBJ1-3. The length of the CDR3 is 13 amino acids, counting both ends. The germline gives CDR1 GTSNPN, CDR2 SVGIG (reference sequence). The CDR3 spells CAWSVGSGSLVYF.

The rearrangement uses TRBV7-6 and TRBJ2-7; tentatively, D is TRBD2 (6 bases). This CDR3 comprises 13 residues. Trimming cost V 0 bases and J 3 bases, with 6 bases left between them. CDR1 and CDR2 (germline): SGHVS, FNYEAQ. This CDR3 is CASSLAGGYEQYF. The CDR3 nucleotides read TGTGCCAGCAGCTTAGCCGGGGGCTACGAGCAGTACTTC. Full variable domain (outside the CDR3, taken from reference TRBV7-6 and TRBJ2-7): GAGVSQSPRYKVTKRGQDVALRCDPISGHVSLYWYRQALGQGPEFLTYFNYEAQQDKSGLPNDRFSAERPEGSISTLTIQRTEQRDSAMYRCASSLAGGYEQYFGPGTRLTVT.

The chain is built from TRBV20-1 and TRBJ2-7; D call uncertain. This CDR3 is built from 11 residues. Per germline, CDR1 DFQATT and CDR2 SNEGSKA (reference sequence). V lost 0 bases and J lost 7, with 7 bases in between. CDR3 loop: CSARDAVEQYF. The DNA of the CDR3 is TGCAGTGCTAGAGACGCCGTGGAGCAGTACTTC.

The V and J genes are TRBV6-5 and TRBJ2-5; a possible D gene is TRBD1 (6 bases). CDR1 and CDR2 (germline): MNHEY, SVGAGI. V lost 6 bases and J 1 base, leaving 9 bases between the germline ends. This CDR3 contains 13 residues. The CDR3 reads CASRGAVQETQYF. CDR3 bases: TGTGCCAGCAGGGGGGCAGTCCAAGAGACCCAGTACTTC.

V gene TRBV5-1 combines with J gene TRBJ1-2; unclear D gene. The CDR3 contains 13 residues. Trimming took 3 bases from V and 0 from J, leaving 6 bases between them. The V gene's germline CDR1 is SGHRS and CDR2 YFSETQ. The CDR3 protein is CASSSKANYGYTF. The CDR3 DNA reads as TGCGCCAGCAGCTCGAAAGCTAACTATGGCTACACCTTC.

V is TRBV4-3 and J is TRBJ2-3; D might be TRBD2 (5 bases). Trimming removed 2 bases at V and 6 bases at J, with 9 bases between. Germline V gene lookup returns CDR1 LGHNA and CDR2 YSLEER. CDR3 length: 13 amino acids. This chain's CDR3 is CASSQFSGDTQYF. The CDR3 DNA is TGCGCCAGCAGCCAATTCTCGGGGGATACGCAGTATTTT.

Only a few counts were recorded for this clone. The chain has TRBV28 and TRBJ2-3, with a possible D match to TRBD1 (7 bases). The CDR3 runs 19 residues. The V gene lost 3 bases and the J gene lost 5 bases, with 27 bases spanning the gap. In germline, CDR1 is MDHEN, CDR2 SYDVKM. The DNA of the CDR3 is TGTGCCAGCAGTTTGGACAGGACTACCCCGTCCGAGGTAGGAGATACGCAGTATTTT. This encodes CASSLDRTTPSEVGDTQYF. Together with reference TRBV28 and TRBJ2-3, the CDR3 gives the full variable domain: DVKVTQSSRYLVKRTGEKVFLECVQDMDHENMFWYRQDPGLGLRLIYFSYDVKMKEKGDIPEGYSVSREKKERFSLILESASTNQTSMYLCASSLDRTTPSEVGDTQYFGPGTRLTVL.

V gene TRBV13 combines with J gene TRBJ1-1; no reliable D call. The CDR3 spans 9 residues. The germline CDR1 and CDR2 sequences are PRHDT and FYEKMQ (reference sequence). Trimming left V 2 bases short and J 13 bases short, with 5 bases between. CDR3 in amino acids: CASSLRDFF. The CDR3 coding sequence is TGTGCCAGCAGCTTAAGAGATTTCTTT. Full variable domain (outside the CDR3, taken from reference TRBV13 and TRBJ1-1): AAGVIQSPRHLIKEKRETATLKCYPIPRHDTVYWYQQGPGQDPQFLISFYEKMQSDKGSIPDRFSAQQFSDYHSELNMSSLELGDSALYFCASSLRDFFGQGTRLTVV.

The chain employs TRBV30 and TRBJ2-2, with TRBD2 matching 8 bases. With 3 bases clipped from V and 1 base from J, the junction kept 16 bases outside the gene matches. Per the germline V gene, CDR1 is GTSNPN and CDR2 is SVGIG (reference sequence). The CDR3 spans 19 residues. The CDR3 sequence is CAWRFKSGSRGWNTGELFF. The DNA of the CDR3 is TGTGCCTGGAGGTTCAAAAGCGGGAGTAGGGGTTGGAACACCGGGGAGCTGTTTTTT. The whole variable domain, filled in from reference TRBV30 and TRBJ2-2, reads SQTIHQWPATLVQPVGSPLSLECTVEGTSNPNLYWYRQAAGRGLQLLFYSVGIGQISSEVPQNLSASRPQDRQFILSSKKLLLSDSGFYLCAWRFKSGSRGWNTGELFFGEGSRLTVL.

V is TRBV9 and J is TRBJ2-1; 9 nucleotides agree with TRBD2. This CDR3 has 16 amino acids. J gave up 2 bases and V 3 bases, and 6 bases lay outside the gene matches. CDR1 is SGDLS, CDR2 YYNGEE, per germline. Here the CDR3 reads CASSARGLAAYNEQFF. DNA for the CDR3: TGTGCCAGCAGCGCCCGGGGACTAGCCGCCTACAATGAGCAGTTCTTC.

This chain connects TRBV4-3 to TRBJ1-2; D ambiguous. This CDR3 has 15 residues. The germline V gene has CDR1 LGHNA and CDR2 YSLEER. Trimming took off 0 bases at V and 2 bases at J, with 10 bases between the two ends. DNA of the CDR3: TGCGCCAGCAGCCAAGATCCGTGGGCAAACTATGGCTACACCTTC. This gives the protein CASSQDPWANYGYTF.

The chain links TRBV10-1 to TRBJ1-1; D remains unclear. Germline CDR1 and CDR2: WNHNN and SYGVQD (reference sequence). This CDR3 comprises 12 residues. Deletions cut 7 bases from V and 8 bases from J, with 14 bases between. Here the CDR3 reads CASKGLGGEAFF. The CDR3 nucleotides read TGCGCCAGCAAAGGACTGGGAGGGGAAGCTTTCTTT.

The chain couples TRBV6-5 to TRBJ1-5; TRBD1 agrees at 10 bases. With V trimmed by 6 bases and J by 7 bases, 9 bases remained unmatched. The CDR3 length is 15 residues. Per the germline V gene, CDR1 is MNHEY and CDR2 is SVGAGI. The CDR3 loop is CASSPRGQGIQPQHF. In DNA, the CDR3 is TGTGCCAGCAGCCCAAGGGGACAGGGGATACAGCCCCAGCATTTT.

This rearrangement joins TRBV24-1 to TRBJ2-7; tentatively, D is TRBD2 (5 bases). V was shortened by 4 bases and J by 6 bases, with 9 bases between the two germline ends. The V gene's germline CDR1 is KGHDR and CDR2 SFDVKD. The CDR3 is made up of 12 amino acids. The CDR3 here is CATSEEVGEQYF. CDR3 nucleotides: TGTGCCACCAGTGAGGAGGTTGGCGAGCAGTACTTC.